This record concerns one TCR beta chain sequence. Its cognate antigen is unknown. TCRdb used MiXCR to reprocess the reads, holding one entry per CDR3 protein. The table records hundreds of thousands of distinct CDR3 sequences, approximately 40% of them present only once. The data derive from a study of T cell repertoires in cytomegalovirus infection. Study-wide context: Use of recently identified HLA-C-restricted and well-studied HLA-B-restricted CMV epitopes was part of the study. Based on public TCR beta signatures, there were indications of CMV infection and of a matching HLA type. Overall study results and limits: Based on cumulative public TCR beta family frequency, carriers of CMV plus the relevant HLA were identified.

Germline V gene data show CDR1 as SGHTA and CDR2 as FQGNSA. Deletions cut 5 bases from V and 1 base from J, with 6 bases between. This CDR3 is built from 14 residues. The V gene is TRBV7-2, the J gene TRBJ2-6, with D uncertain. The TCR was taken from a human donor in good health (CMV status not recorded). Some clones in this sample may be carry-over from other donors' samples. Sequencing was performed on cultured PBMCs, taken from culture after CMV antigen stimulation. The CDR3 coding sequence is TGTGCCAGCAGCCGCAAATCTGGGGCCAACGTCCTGACTTTC. Its translation: CASSRKSGANVLTF.